The present T cell receptor (beta chain) was sequenced within a study of immune evolution from preneoplasia to lung adenocarcinoma (dated by TCRdb to the early 2020s). Regarding the research as a whole: No AAH lesions showed HLA loss of heterozygosity, compared with roughly 7.1% of AIS, roughly 15% of MIA and under 35% of ADC lesions. The overall cohort comprised approximately 53 patients with pulmonary nodules who underwent surgical resection. The sample size was set by how many specimens were available, not by a prior power calculation. The immune data were integrated with whole exome sequencing and methylation data obtained from the same cohort of nodules. POLYSOLVER was used to infer Class I HLA alleles from exome data, and LOHHLA was used to detect allele-specific HLA loss. The study used immune gene expression, TCR sequencing and multiplex immunofluorescence to profile the immune contexture of lung adenocarcinoma precursors and invasive adenocarcinoma. The study reported that under 120 samples were used for TCR sequencing. Resected precursor lesions (AAH, AIS, MIA) and invasive adenocarcinomas were compared against paired morphologically normal lung tissue. TCR sequencing data came from about 52 patients.

Findings and caveats that apply to the study as a whole: T cell clonality was highest in KRAS-mutant nodules compared with EGFR-mutant or double wild-type lesions. The findings reflected association rather than direct causation, and larger cohorts with long-term follow-up and longitudinal biopsies were considered necessary. All patients were from Japan and China, so applicability to Western populations was uncertain. Normal lung had the highest top T cell clone frequencies, which appeared to decline progressively from AAH through AIS, MIA and invasive adenocarcinoma. Clonality was highest in normal lung, while later-stage lesions appeared to have lower clonality but higher T cell density and diversity.

This clone was detected a few times. Its antigen target is currently unknown. The sample holds no much larger clone one base away, and base qualities are not on file. Patients underwent resection in Japan or China between the mid-2010s and the late 2010s. Histologic diagnosis of each case was confirmed independently by two lung cancer pathologists on H&E slides. For nucleic acid extraction, premalignant or tumor cells were enriched by macro-dissection following pathologic assessment. The AllPrep DNA/RNA FFPE Kit was used to isolate DNA from FFPE tissue. The CDR3 has 17 amino acids, counting the end cysteine and phenylalanine. Only the CDR3 portion is preserved as DNA: 51 bases, with reading frame beginning at the first base. Per the germline V gene, MGHRA is the CDR1 and YSYEKL is the CDR2. V and J are truncated by 1 base and 2 bases respectively, leaving an intervening sequence of 15 bases. Using the immunoSEQ hsTCRbeta Kit, TCR beta CDR3 regions were sequenced from DNA. In the source study's methods: The ImmunoSEQ Analyzer was used to analyse the TCR sequencing data. T cell clonality was defined as 1 minus Pielou's evenness, as computed on productive rearrangements. T cell diversity was measured with the inverse Simpson index on productive templates. T cell density was expressed as TCR beta template counts normalized to usable DNA, with usable DNA estimated by amplifying and sequencing housekeeping genes. TCR metrics were compared across histologic stages using two-sided Kruskal-Wallis tests. Held by TCRdb, this immuneACCESS table contains in-frame sequences only and omits some clones. Under half of the omission traces to an unresolved V gene where checked; the cause of the rest is unknown. V, J and clone size reflect that table, while D and trimming were determined from the DNA. Present in this sample are about 2,600 clones, less than 85% of which were seen just once. About a tenth of the sample goes to the ten largest clones.

The rearranged segments are TRBV4-1 and TRBJ1-5; a tentative D call is TRBD1 (5 bases match). The specimen sequenced was FFPE lung adenocarcinoma in situ tissue. The cell subset or site tag for this specimen amounts to: preinvasive adenocarcinoma in situ (AIS). The sequence was obtained from an older person with lung adenocarcinoma. The DNA sequence is given as TGCGCCAGCAGCCAAGGCGGAGGGGCTGAGGGCAATCAGCCCCAGCATTTT. Translated, this gives CASSQGGGAEGNQPQHF.